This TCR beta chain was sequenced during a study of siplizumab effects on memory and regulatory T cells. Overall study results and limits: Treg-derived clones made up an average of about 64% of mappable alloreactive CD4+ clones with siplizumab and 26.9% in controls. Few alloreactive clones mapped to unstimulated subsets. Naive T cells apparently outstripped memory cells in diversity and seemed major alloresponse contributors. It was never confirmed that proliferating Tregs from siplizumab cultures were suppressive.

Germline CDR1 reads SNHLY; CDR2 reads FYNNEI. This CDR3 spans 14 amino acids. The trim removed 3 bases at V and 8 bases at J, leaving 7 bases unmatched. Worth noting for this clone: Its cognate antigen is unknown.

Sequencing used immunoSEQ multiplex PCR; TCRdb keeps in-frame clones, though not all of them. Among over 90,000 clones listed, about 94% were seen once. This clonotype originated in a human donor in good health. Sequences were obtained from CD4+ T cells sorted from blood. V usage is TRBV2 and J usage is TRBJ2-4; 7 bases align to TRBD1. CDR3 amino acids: CASSERTGADIQYF. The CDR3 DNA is TGTGCCAGCAGTGAGAGGACAGGCGCCGACATTCAGTACTTC.